These 21 T cell receptor beta chains were sequenced from one sample in a study of identical twins. TCRdb independently ran MiXCR on the 5' RACE reads; one entry per CDR3 protein. The sample lists 1.5 million to 2 million distinct CDR3 sequences; about 32% were seen once. Sequencing input: cord blood. All receptors derive from a newborn girl in good health.

In this sample, this clonotype turned up a few times. The chain employs TRBV20-1 and TRBJ2-3, with 7 bases matching TRBD2. The CDR3 has 14 amino acids. Germline-derived CDR1 and CDR2 are DFQATT and SNEGSKA (reference sequence). V lost 2 bases, J lost 6 bases, and 8 bases stayed unmatched. The CDR3 protein is CSARTGGSADTQYF. The CDR3 bases are TGCAGTGCTAGAACTGGCGGGAGTGCGGATACGCAGTATTTT.

Worth noting for this clonotype: A junction boundary mismatches the germline segment, possibly from a read error. This CDR3 is CAGSQGVMTQQYF. The CDR3 DNA reads as TGTGCCGGCAGCCAAGGTGTTATGACACAGCAGTACTTC. V and J are TRBV14 and TRBJ2-5; no clear D gene. CDR1 is SGHDN, CDR2 FVKESK, per germline. This CDR3 region has 13 residues.

This clonotype occurred a few times. The chain couples TRBV20-1 to TRBJ2-7; the D gene could be TRBD1 or TRBD2 (5 bases each). V was trimmed by 0 bases and J by 2 bases, leaving 14 bases between them. Looked up from germline, CDR1 is DFQATT and CDR2 is SNEGSKA (reference sequence). CDR3 length: 15 residues. CDR3 amino acids: CSARDFRDGPYEQYF. The CDR3 DNA reads TGCAGTGCTAGAGACTTCCGGGACGGACCCTACGAGCAGTACTTC.

The rearrangement uses TRBV24-1 and TRBJ2-7; D possibly corresponds to TRBD1 (5 bases). This CDR3 has 15 amino acids. The ends were cut back, 9 bases at V and 7 bases at J, with 24 bases in the middle. Germline V gene lookup returns CDR1 KGHDR and CDR2 SFDVKD. This chain's CDR3 is CATCRGFFGYNEQYF. The CDR3 nucleotides read TGTGCCACCTGTAGGGGTTTCTTCGGGTACAATGAGCAGTACTTC.

The sample holds a few counts of this clonotype. The DNA of the CDR3 is TGTGCCAGCAGTTTATCCTGGATGGGACAGGGGCCCTACGAGCAGTACTTC. Protein sequence: CASSLSWMGQGPYEQYF. V usage is TRBV27 and J usage is TRBJ2-7; 10 bases fit TRBD1. Germline trimming cut 0 bases from V and 2 bases from J; bases unmatched to any gene: 7. The length of the CDR3 is 17 residues. CDR1 is MNHEY and CDR2 is SMNVEV in the germline V gene (reference sequence).

As for this clonotype: The junction does not match germline at one end; this may be a read error. The chain carries TRBV6-6 and TRBJ2-4, with D perhaps matching TRBD1 or TRBD2 (5 bases each). Germline CDR1 MNHNY, CDR2 SVGAGI (reference sequence). This CDR3 comprises 15 residues. CDR3 protein: CANSRDGLAKNIQYF. CDR3 bases: TGTGCCAACAGTCGGGACGGTCTAGCCAAAAACATTCAGTACTTC.

The V gene is TRBV18, the J gene TRBJ2-3; 7 bases are shared with TRBD1. Per germline, CDR1 KGHSH and CDR2 LQKENI. V lost 6 bases, J lost 0 bases, and 12 bases stayed unmatched. The CDR3 is 17 residues long. CDR3 protein: CASSMATGVWSTDTQYF. The CDR3 coding sequence is TGTGCCAGCTCCATGGCCACAGGGGTTTGGAGCACAGATACGCAGTATTTT.

Concerning this clonotype itself: This sequence may be a read error, since a much larger clone differs from it by one base. The V and J genes are TRBV3-1 and TRBJ1-6; D gene unclear. The CDR3 totals 16 residues. Per germline, CDR1 LGHDT and CDR2 YNNKEL (reference sequence). CDR3 residues: CASSQARTKINSPPHF. The CDR3 DNA is TGTGCCAGCAGCCAAGCGCGGACGAAGATTAATTCACCCCCCCACTTT.

This clonotype was seen only a few times. A read error may produce the germline difference seen at one junction end. The chain recombines TRBV24-1 with TRBJ2-1; 11 positions agree with TRBD2. The CDR3 has 17 residues. Germline V gene lookup returns CDR1 KGHDR and CDR2 SFDVKD. DNA for the CDR3: TGTGCCGACCGGTTAGATAGCGGGAGGGTCCTCTACAGTGAGCAGTTCTTC. Translating it yields CADRLDSGRVLYSEQFF.

J is TRBJ1-5 and V is TRBV4-2, with D perhaps TRBD1 (6 bases). This CDR3 is built from 14 residues. The germline CDR1 and CDR2 sequences are LGHNA and YNFKEQ. Trimming left V 1 base short and J 3 bases short, with 7 bases between. This CDR3 reads CASSQAGHNQPQHF. CDR3 bases: TGTGCCAGCAGCCAAGCGGGACACAATCAGCCCCAGCATTTT.

The chain has TRBV10-3 and TRBJ2-6; TRBD1 aligns across 9 bases. Germline-derived CDR1 and CDR2 are ENHRY and SYGVKD. CDR3 length equals 16 residues. V lost 8 bases and J lost 0; bases outside the gene matches: 5. CDR3 sequence (DNA): TGTGCCATCCCCGGGACAGGGAACTCTGGGGCCAACGTCCTGACTTTC. Translation: CAIPGTGNSGANVLTF.

The V and J genes are TRBV2 and TRBJ2-3; 7 bases match TRBD2. CDR3 length: 14 amino acids. With 4 bases clipped from V and 2 bases from J, the junction kept 3 bases outside the gene matches. Looked up from germline, CDR1 is SNHLY and CDR2 is FYNNEI. The CDR3 nucleotides read TGTGCCAGCAGTGCAGCGGGACTCACAGATACGCAGTATTTT. It is translated as CASSAAGLTDTQYF.

This clonotype has just a few counts. The J gene is TRBJ1-2, the V gene TRBV27; D not resolved. The V gene's germline CDR1 is MNHEY and CDR2 SMNVEV (reference sequence). The V gene lost 8 bases and the J gene lost 11 bases, with 15 bases spanning the gap. The CDR3 has 11 residues. The CDR3 nucleotides read TGTGCCAGCGGGATGGCACTAGGGTACACCTTC. It is translated as CASGMALGYTF.

The V gene is TRBV3-1, the J gene TRBJ1-4; D gene uncertain. Trimming cost V 0 bases and J 6 bases, with 14 bases left between them. The germline gives CDR1 LGHDT, CDR2 YNNKEL (reference sequence). The length of the CDR3 is 16 residues. The CDR3 region is CASSQEGRAAHEKLFF. In DNA form, the CDR3 reads TGTGCCAGCAGCCAAGAAGGAAGGGCAGCCCATGAAAAACTGTTTTTT.

This chain connects TRBV20-1 to TRBJ1-2, with 8 bases fitting TRBD1. The CDR3 loop spans 16 amino acids. V lost 0 bases, J lost 4 bases, and 10 bases stayed unmatched. The germline V gene encodes CDR1 DFQATT and CDR2 SNEGSKA (reference sequence). The CDR3 is CSARDDGQGAFYGYTF. DNA for the CDR3: TGCAGTGCTAGAGATGATGGGCAGGGGGCCTTCTATGGCTACACCTTC.

The chain employs TRBV6-1 and TRBJ1-2, with D uncertain. CDR1 is MNHNS and CDR2 is SASEGT in the germline V gene. This CDR3 comprises 15 residues. The ends were cut back, 1 base at V and 1 base at J, with 10 bases in the middle. The CDR3 region is CASSEGGRSNYGYTF. CDR3 coding DNA: TGTGCCAGCAGTGAAGGAGGGCGGAGTAACTATGGCTACACCTTC.

In its sample, this clonotype was seen once. This sequence joins TRBV20-1 and TRBJ2-7; D might be TRBD1 (6 bases). The DNA end is more similar to TRBJ2-4, so the J call may be wrong. The length of the CDR3 is 20 residues. Per germline, CDR1 DFQATT and CDR2 SNEGSKA (reference sequence). CDR3 sequence (DNA): TGCAGTGCTAGAGATCGAATAATTAGACAGGCCATCCTAGCCAAAAACATTCAGTACTTC. This encodes CSARDRIIRQAILAKNIQYF.

V usage is TRBV12-3 or TRBV12-4 and J usage is TRBJ2-7; 8 nucleotides match TRBD1. The J segment lost 7 bases and the V segment lost 5 bases, leaving 16 bases of the junction unmatched. This CDR3 region has 16 residues. CDR3 in DNA: TGTGCCAGCAGTGCCGGGACAGGAAGAGGGGACAATGAGCAGTACTTC. As protein: CASSAGTGRGDNEQYF.

This sequence joins TRBV20-1 and TRBJ1-5; D is possibly TRBD1 (5 bases). The CDR3 totals 14 residues. V dropped 2 bases and J dropped 2 bases, with 10 bases sitting between them. Germline CDR1 is DFQATT and CDR2 is SNEGSKA (reference sequence). This chain's CDR3 is CSARKVQGNQPQHF. CDR3 DNA: TGCAGTGCTAGAAAGGTACAGGGCAATCAGCCCCAGCATTTT.

The table lists this clonotype with many counts. The gene calls are TRBV27 and TRBJ1-2; D may be TRBD1 (6 bases). This CDR3 is 13 amino acids long. V gave up 6 bases and J gave up 4 bases, with 12 bases separating them. CDR1 is MNHEY and CDR2 is SMNVEV in the germline V gene (reference sequence). The CDR3 DNA reads TGTGCCAGCAGCCTCGACAGGTTCTATGGCTACACCTTC. This codes for CASSLDRFYGYTF.

This clonotype was detected ten times or more. J is TRBJ2-7 and V is TRBV29-1; the D gene is possibly TRBD1 (6 bases). Germline values: CDR1 SQVTM, CDR2 ANQGSEA. The V end lost 3 bases, the J end lost 5 bases, and 8 bases lay between the germline ends. The CDR3 is 11 amino acids. The CDR3, as DNA: TGCAGCGTTGAGGGGGCACACGAGCAGTACTTC. Translated: CSVEGAHEQYF.